This T cell receptor (beta chain) appears in the sequencing data of a study of blood T cell repertoires in COVID-19. Study details: Material from acute and convalescent COVID-19 was sourced from the United States, Italy and Spain. Sources were T cells, B-cell-depleted T cells, or PBMCs; the material itself was cDNA or gDNA.

Authors' analysis steps: Using reference gene primer amplification, nucleated cell counts were estimated. Clones were read by immunoSEQ multiplex PCR, and TCRdb kept only the in-frame ones, dropping some. That table gives V, J and clone size, and the DNA gave D and trimming. The sample consists of roughly 140,000 clones, roughly 90% of them appearing once. Looked up from germline, CDR1 is SGDLS and CDR2 is YYNGEE. J was trimmed by 6 bases and V by 4 bases; bases with no gene match: 8. The CDR3 runs 15 residues. This clone was detected only a few times. Input material: peripheral blood. The chain has TRBV9 and TRBJ2-1; 9 nucleotides match TRBD1. The sequence was obtained from a human donor in a cohort sampled during active COVID-19. DNA for the CDR3: TGTGCCAGCAGCACCCGGACAGGGGCCGTCAATGAGCAGTTCTTC. Translation: CASSTRTGAVNEQFF.